The 26 T cell receptor beta chains below come from one sample, sequenced in a study of blood T cell repertoires in COVID-19. Sequencing used immunoSEQ multiplex PCR; TCRdb keeps in-frame clones, though not all of them. The top ten clones hold 1.5% to 2% of a sample with around 500,000 clones, roughly 90% of them seen once. Material for sequencing was PBMCs or T cells enriched from blood (not recorded which). The receptors were sampled from a woman aged 40 to 50 who had recovered from COVID-19.

This chain joins TRBV12-3 or TRBV12-4 and TRBJ2-3, with D unclear. Trimming cost V 7 bases and J 2 bases, with 7 bases left between them. This CDR3 region has 12 residues. For the CDR3, the DNA is TGTGCCAGCAAATTATTCACAGATACGCAGTATTTT. This encodes CASKLFTDTQYF.

The CDR3 DNA reads as TGTGCCAGCAGCTTGGGCGGGACTAGCGGGACTAATGAGCAGTTCTTC. It codes for CASSLGGTSGTNEQFF. The rearrangement uses TRBV5-4 and TRBJ2-1; 13 nucleotides agree with TRBD2. The CDR3 has 16 residues. The germline CDR1 and CDR2 sequences are SGHNT and YYREEE (reference sequence). Unmatched junction bases numbered 4, after V lost 0 bases and J lost 7 bases. Based on the CDR3 plus reference TRBV5-4 and TRBJ2-1, the full variable domain is ETGVTQSPTHLIKTRGQQVTLRCSSQSGHNTVSWYQQALGQGPQFIFQYYREEENGRGNFPPRFSGLQFPNYSSELNVNALELDDSALYLCASSLGGTSGTNEQFFGPGTRLTVL.

The chain is built from TRBV6-2 or TRBV6-3 and TRBJ2-2; perhaps TRBD1 as D (6 bases). The V and J ends lost 6 bases and 0 bases respectively, with 26 bases between them. The germline V gene has CDR1 MNHEY and CDR2 SVGEGT. The CDR3 runs 20 residues. The CDR3, as DNA: TGTGCCAGCAGCTATCCGACAGGTACTATACAACCTACGAACACCGGGGAGCTGTTTTTT. Translation: CASSYPTGTIQPTNTGELFF.

The chain joins TRBV28 to TRBJ2-2; D is unresolved. Per germline, CDR1 MDHEN and CDR2 SYDVKM. The CDR3 spans 18 residues. V dropped 5 bases and J dropped 4 bases, with 23 bases sitting between them. CDR3 region: CASSTTPPGVDRTGELFF. The CDR3, as DNA: TGTGCCAGCAGTACGACTCCTCCTGGTGTGGATCGCACCGGGGAGCTGTTTTTT.

The V call is TRBV29-1, the J call TRBJ2-5, with TRBD1 matching 9 bases. The germline V gene has CDR1 SQVTM and CDR2 ANQGSEA. V trimming: 7 bases; J trimming: 4 bases; junction bases outside the gene matches: 10. This CDR3 comprises 14 residues. In DNA form, the CDR3 reads TGCAGCGCTCGACCCACAGGGGGCCGAGAGACCCAGTACTTC. It yields the protein CSARPTGGRETQYF.

The rearrangement uses TRBV4-3 and TRBJ2-7; 12 nucleotides align to TRBD1. Germline V gene data show CDR1 as LGHNA and CDR2 as YSLEER. This CDR3 is built from 19 residues. V shed 0 bases and J 4 bases; nucleotides not matched to a gene: 13. CDR3 amino acids: CASSQERGQGASLIYEQYF. As DNA, the CDR3 is TGCGCCAGCAGCCAAGAGCGGGGACAGGGGGCCTCACTGATTTACGAGCAGTACTTC.

The gene calls are TRBV6-5 and TRBJ1-1; a possible D gene is TRBD1 (5 bases). Trimming took off 0 bases at V and 5 bases at J, with 13 bases between the two ends. The length of the CDR3 is 15 residues. CDR1 is MNHEY and CDR2 is SVGAGI in the germline V gene. CDR3 sequence: CASSYSRGRETEAFF. DNA for the CDR3: TGTGCCAGCAGTTACTCGCGGGGCAGGGAGACTGAAGCTTTCTTT.

CDR3 in amino acids: CASSEKITGESEAFF. CDR3 DNA: TGTGCCAGCAGTGAGAAGATAACAGGGGAGAGCGAAGCTTTCTTT. V is TRBV6-1 and J is TRBJ1-1, with 7 bases that match TRBD1. This CDR3 has 15 amino acids. Germline V gene lookup returns CDR1 MNHNS and CDR2 SASEGT. V shed 3 bases, J shed 8 bases, and the junction held 12 bases outside the gene matches.

J is TRBJ2-1 and V is TRBV5-1, with D tentatively TRBD1 (5 bases). V was trimmed by 4 bases and J by 0 bases, leaving 11 bases between them. The germline CDR1 and CDR2 sequences are SGHRS and YFSETQ. The CDR3 sequence is 15 residues long. Here the CDR3 reads CASSATDSSYNEQFF. In DNA form, the CDR3 reads TGCGCCAGCAGCGCGACAGACAGCTCCTACAATGAGCAGTTCTTC.

The V call is TRBV13, the J call TRBJ1-2; 7 positions agree with TRBD1. The CDR3 has 15 amino acids. The V gene end was trimmed by 7 bases and the J gene end by 0 bases; junction bases not matched to a gene: 8. Germline V CDR1 and CDR2: PRHDT, FYEKMQ (reference sequence). CDR3: CASIRRQGANYGYTF. The CDR3 DNA reads TGTGCCAGCATCCGTAGACAGGGAGCTAACTATGGCTACACCTTC.

This rearrangement joins TRBV7-2 to TRBJ1-3, with TRBD1 matching over 7 bases. Trimming removed 7 bases from V and 6 bases from J; junction bases left unmatched: 18. Germline V gene data show CDR1 as SGHTA and CDR2 as FQGNSA. CDR3 length: 17 amino acids. CDR3 sequence reads: CASTPWTGFHDQNTIYF. The CDR3 nucleotides are TGTGCCAGCACCCCTTGGACAGGATTCCACGATCAAAACACCATATATTTT.

The gene calls are TRBV19 and TRBJ1-1, with D possibly being TRBD1 (5 bases). From germline, CDR1 is LNHDA and CDR2 SQIVND (reference sequence). Trimming took 7 bases from V and 4 from J, leaving 19 bases between them. This CDR3 region has 15 residues. The CDR3 DNA follows: TGTGCCAGTATTCGACAGCGGGGTTGGGGCACTGAAGCTTTCTTT. It translates to CASIRQRGWGTEAFF.

This sequence joins TRBV7-2 and TRBJ2-5; the D is unclear. Trimming stripped 1 base from V and 1 base from J, with 7 bases between. Germline assignment: CDR1 SGHTA and CDR2 FQGNSA. The CDR3 runs 14 residues. The DNA for the CDR3 is TGTGCCAGCAGCTTAGACCTAGGCCAAGAGACCCAGTACTTC. Translated: CASSLDLGQETQYF. The full variable domain, in which reference TRBV7-2 and TRBJ2-5 provide the parts outside the CDR3, is GAGVSQSPSNKVTEKGKDVELRCDPISGHTALYWYRQSLGQGLEFLIYFQGNSAPDKSGLPSDRFSAERTGGSVSTLTIQRTQQEDSAVYLCASSLDLGQETQYFGPGTRLLVL.

J is TRBJ2-3 and V is TRBV2; perhaps TRBD2 as D (5 bases). V was clipped by 3 bases and J by 6 bases, with 13 bases between them. The germline V gene encodes CDR1 SNHLY and CDR2 FYNNEI. This CDR3 is built from 14 residues. The CDR3 sequence is CASSDLARADTQYF. In DNA form, the CDR3 reads TGTGCCAGCAGTGACTTGGCGCGGGCTGATACGCAGTATTTT.

The rearrangement uses TRBV5-6 and TRBJ2-7; TRBD2 agrees at 14 bases. Per germline, CDR1 SGHDT and CDR2 YYEEEE. The CDR3 length is 15 residues. Trimming removed 2 bases from V and 6 bases from J; junction bases left unmatched: 4. Here the CDR3 reads CASSFGLAGGSEQYF. The CDR3 DNA sequence: TGTGCCAGCAGCTTCGGACTAGCGGGAGGTTCCGAGCAGTACTTC.

This rearrangement joins TRBV4-3 to TRBJ1-2; TRBD1 agrees at 10 bases. V shed 8 bases and J 6 bases; nucleotides not matched to a gene: 6. The CDR3 consists of 13 residues. The germline V gene encodes CDR1 LGHNA and CDR2 YSLEER. The CDR3 bases are TGCGCCAGCGCGGGACAGGGGATCGATGGCTACACCTTC. As protein: CASAGQGIDGYTF.

The chain links TRBV4-1 to TRBJ2-1; unclear D gene. Looked up from germline, CDR1 is MGHRA and CDR2 is YSYEKL. The CDR3 is 17 residues long. Trimming cost V 4 bases and J 0 bases, with 16 bases left between them. The CDR3 DNA reads as TGCGCCAGCAGCCCGCAGCCCGACTCGAGCTCCTACAATGAGCAGTTCTTC. The encoded protein is CASSPQPDSSSYNEQFF.

This clone was seen more than once but under ten times. The chain carries TRBV7-9 and TRBJ2-2, with a tentative D call TRBD1 (5 bases). Germline V gene sequence: CDR1 SEHNR, CDR2 FQNEAQ (reference sequence). Trimming removed 5 bases from V and 1 base from J, with 11 bases in between. This CDR3 has 15 amino acids. The CDR3 nucleotides are TGTGCCAGCAGCCACCCCCAGGGGAACACCGGGGAGCTGTTTTTT. Amino acids: CASSHPQGNTGELFF.

This clone has a single count. V and J are TRBV7-9 and TRBJ2-3, with 8 bases lining up with TRBD2. The V gene's germline CDR1 is SEHNR and CDR2 FQNEAQ (reference sequence). The CDR3 sequence is 14 residues long. J lost 0 bases, V lost 11 bases, and 7 bases had no gene match. CDR3 DNA: TGTGCCGCGCGGGGGGCGACTAGCACAGATACGCAGTATTTT. It translates to CAARGATSTDTQYF.

V gene TRBV11-2 combines with J gene TRBJ1-2; D ambiguous. V lost 5 bases and J 1 base, leaving 17 bases between the germline ends. The CDR3 spans 16 residues. Germline assignment: CDR1 SGHAT and CDR2 FQNNGV. CDR3 sequence reads: CASSTPGVTDNYGYTF. As DNA, the CDR3 is TGTGCCAGCAGCACACCGGGAGTAACTGATAACTATGGCTACACCTTC. Complete variable domain (other parts from reference TRBV11-2 and TRBJ1-2): EAGVAQSPRYKIIEKRQSVAFWCNPISGHATLYWYQQILGQGPKLLIQFQNNGVVDDSQLPKDRFSAERLKGVDSTLKIQPAKLEDSAVYLCASSTPGVTDNYGYTFGSGTRLTVV.

The V gene is TRBV5-4, the J gene TRBJ1-2, with 8 bases identical to TRBD1. The V and J ends lost 3 bases and 8 bases, in that order; junction bases with no gene match: 15. CDR3 length: 16 amino acids. Germline lookup yields CDR1 SGHNT and CDR2 YYREEE (reference sequence). The CDR3 loop reads CASSSRQGPLGGGYTF. In nucleotides, the CDR3 is TGTGCCAGCAGCTCTCGACAGGGGCCTCTGGGGGGAGGCTACACCTTC.

This clone was counted a single time. V gene TRBV11-2 combines with J gene TRBJ2-1; 9 bases are a match to TRBD2. V trimming: 8 bases; J trimming: 3 bases; junction bases outside the gene matches: 8. The CDR3 sequence is 15 residues long. Germline-derived CDR1 and CDR2 are SGHAT and FQNNGV. CDR3 protein: CASWSAGGNYNEQFF. In nucleotides, the CDR3 is TGTGCCAGCTGGTCGGCGGGAGGGAACTACAATGAGCAGTTCTTC. The complete variable domain, with remaining parts taken from reference TRBV11-2 and TRBJ2-1, reads EAGVAQSPRYKIIEKRQSVAFWCNPISGHATLYWYQQILGQGPKLLIQFQNNGVVDDSQLPKDRFSAERLKGVDSTLKIQPAKLEDSAVYLCASWSAGGNYNEQFFGPGTRLTVL.

The chain is built from TRBV6-5 and TRBJ2-5; possible D gene TRBD2, 6 bases. Per the germline V gene, CDR1 is MNHEY and CDR2 is SVGAGI. Trimming pared 7 bases from V and 5 bases from J, leaving 17 bases between. This CDR3 comprises 14 residues. CDR3 DNA sequence: TGTGCCAGCAACGGGGGACCTAGTGTGGAGACCCAGTACTTC. Protein product: CASNGGPSVETQYF.

This chain links TRBV9 with TRBJ1-2; D is possibly TRBD1 (6 bases). The CDR3 contains 15 residues. Between the trimmed V and J ends, which lost 4 bases and 4 bases, there was a span of 17 bases. CDR1 SGDLS and CDR2 YYNGEE come from the germline V gene. The CDR3: CASSPSSGTSYGYTF. Written as DNA, the CDR3 is TGTGCCAGCAGCCCCTCCTCCGGGACAAGCTATGGCTACACCTTC.

The chain has TRBV20-1 and TRBJ1-1; weak D call: TRBD1 (6 bases). The CDR3 is made up of 13 amino acids. Trimming took off 3 bases at V and 1 base at J, with 9 bases between the two ends. The V gene's germline CDR1 is DFQATT and CDR2 SNEGSKA (reference sequence). Here the CDR3 reads CSASSQGNTEAFF. The CDR3 bases are TGCAGTGCTAGTTCACAGGGGAACACTGAAGCTTTCTTT.

This chain uses TRBV3-1 (or the pseudogene TRBV3-2) with TRBJ2-2; 10 positions agree with TRBD2. The CDR3 length is 18 residues. CDR1 and CDR2 (germline): LGHDT, YNNKEL (reference sequence). The trim removed 5 bases at V and 3 bases at J, leaving 12 bases unmatched. CDR3 nucleotides: TGTGCCAGCAGCATGCCGAAAGGGCTAGCGGGAGACACCGGGGAGCTGTTTTTT. It is translated as CASSMPKGLAGDTGELFF.